The rows below give T cell receptor beta chains drawn from one sample of a study of blood T cell repertoires in COVID-19. TCRdb keeps only in-frame clones here, not all; method: immunoSEQ multiplex PCR. The profile shows under 75,000 clones, around 88% of them singletons. Sequencing was done on a sample of peripheral blood. Receptors originate from a woman of 80 years or more with active COVID-19. CDR3s include the opening cysteine and the closing phenylalanine or tryptophan. A D gene is named only where the DNA matches it firmly. Part of the rows lack a size; the others show once, few, many or a class for expanded clones.

D gene,clone size,J gene,V gene,CDR3 DNA,CDR3 protein
TRBD1,once,TRBJ2-2,TRBV7-2,TGTGCCAGCAGCCTAAGGACAGGGGGAACCGGGGAGCTGTTTTTT,CASSLRTGGTGELFF
TRBD1,.,TRBJ1-2,TRBV7-8,TGTGCCAGCAGCGGGATGGGGACAGCTGGTCACACCTTC,CASSGMGTAGHTF
TRBD2,.,TRBJ2-1,TRBV9,TGTGCCAGCAGCGTAGGCGGGGGCTCCTACAATGAGCAGTTCTTC,CASSVGGGSYNEQFF
.,.,TRBJ1-2,TRBV7-9,TGTGCCAGCAGCTCCCGGGGGAACTATGGCTACACCTTC,CASSSRGNYGYTF
TRBD2,.,TRBJ2-1,TRBV2,TGTGCCAGCAGTCCTGGACTAGCGGGGGGGAACAATGAGCAGTTCTTC,CASSPGLAGGNNEQFF
TRBD1,.,TRBJ1-4,TRBV14,TGTGCCAGCAGCCAAAGCCAGGGGGCAGGCGAAAAACTGTTTTTT,CASSQSQGAGEKLFF
.,.,TRBJ1-6,TRBV11-2,TGTGCCAGCAGCTTAGGTCGGCAGGATGGTCTCCATTCACCCCTCCACTTT,CASSLGRQDGLHSPLHF
TRBD1,.,TRBJ1-4,TRBV9,TGTGCCAGCAGCATGGGGGGACAGGGGTACGGTGAAAAACTGTTTTTT,CASSMGGQGYGEKLFF
TRBD2,.,TRBJ2-5,TRBV7-2,TGTGCCAGCAGACCTACTAGCGGGGCCGCGGGGACCCAGTACTTC,CASRPTSGAAGTQYF
.,.,TRBJ1-1,TRBV29-1,TGCAGCGCCGGGGAGACTGAAGCTTTCTTT,CSAGETEAFF
TRBD1,few,TRBJ2-1,TRBV19,TGTGCCAGCAGAAGACCTCACCGGTCGACAGGGGGCTACAATGAGCAGTTCTTC,CASRRPHRSTGGYNEQFF
TRBD2,few,TRBJ2-3,TRBV11-2,TGTGCCAGCAGCTCCGGACTAGTTTTCCTCACAGATACGCAGTATTTT,CASSSGLVFLTDTQYF
.,few,TRBJ2-7,TRBV7-8,TGTGCCAGCAGCTTAGGGGGTACAGGGTACTCCTACGAGCAGTACTTC,CASSLGGTGYSYEQYF
TRBD2,.,TRBJ2-5,TRBV5-1,TGCGCCAGCAGCTTGGAGGCTAGCGGAGAGACCCAGTACTTC,CASSLEASGETQYF
TRBD2,.,TRBJ2-2,TRBV4-3,TGCGCCAGCAGCGATCGACTAGCGGGGAGCACCGGGGAGCTGTTTTTT,CASSDRLAGSTGELFF
.,.,TRBJ1-2,TRBV11-2,TGTGCCAGCAAACTAAGGGGAATCGGCTACACCTTC,CASKLRGIGYTF
.,.,TRBJ2-1,TRBV5-6,TGTGCCAGCAGCTTGCCCGCAGACAATGAGCAGTTCTTC,CASSLPADNEQFF
TRBD2,.,TRBJ2-3,TRBV4-3,TGCGCCAGCAGCCAAGATCATGGCGGGGGGTACACAGATACGCAGTATTTT,CASSQDHGGGYTDTQYF
.,.,TRBJ1-4,TRBV4-3,TGCGCCAGCAGCCAAGATAGGGGACTAAGTGAAAAACTGTTTTTT,CASSQDRGLSEKLFF
.,.,TRBJ1-2,TRBV28,TGTGCCAGCAGTTTACGGGGAGGGGGCTACACCTTC,CASSLRGGGYTF
TRBD1,once,TRBJ2-2,TRBV5-1,TGCGCCAGCAGCTTGGGACAGGGGGCGACCGGGGAGCTGTTTTTT,CASSLGQGATGELFF
.,few,TRBJ2-1,TRBV4-1,TGCGCCAGCAGCCAAGATTACTACAATGAGCAGTTCTTC,CASSQDYYNEQFF
.,.,TRBJ1-4,TRBV6-5,TGTGCCAGCAGTTACAGGCGGGAAAGGGGTGAAAAACTGTTTTTT,CASSYRRERGEKLFF
.,.,TRBJ2-7,TRBV5-1,TGCGCCAGCAGCCTAGACCCGGACTACGAGCAGTACTTC,CASSLDPDYEQYF
.,.,TRBJ2-5,TRBV27,TGTGCCAGCAGCCCTCCAGAGACCCAGTACTTC,CASSPPETQYF
.,.,TRBJ1-6,TRBV4-1,TGCGCCAGCAGCCCCCGGGATGAGGACTATTCACCCCTCCACTTT,CASSPRDEDYSPLHF
TRBD2,.,TRBJ2-5,TRBV28,TGTGCCAGCAGTTTTAGTGGCGGGGGGAACCAAGAGACCCAGTACTTC,CASSFSGGGNQETQYF
TRBD2,.,TRBJ2-1,TRBV7-2,TGTGCCAGCAGCTACAGGACTAGCGGGGACAATGAGCAGTTCTTC,CASSYRTSGDNEQFF
.,.,TRBJ1-1,TRBV9,TGTGCCAGCAGCTCCGGTTTGAACACTGAAGCTTTCTTT,CASSSGLNTEAFF
.,.,TRBJ1-1,TRBV6-5,TGTGCCAGCAGGCCAGGGACATTCATGAACACTGAAGCTTTCTTT,CASRPGTFMNTEAFF
.,few,TRBJ1-5,TRBV5-5,TGTGCCAGCAGCTCTGACCGTTTCGGGAATCAGCCCCAGCATTTT,CASSSDRFGNQPQHF
.,once,TRBJ1-4,TRBV30,TGTGCCTGGAGTTTCTCGGGAAATAGGGATGAAAAACTGTTTTTT,CAWSFSGNRDEKLFF
.,.,TRBJ1-2,TRBV4-2,TGTGCCAGCAGCCAAGATAGGCGGAACTATGGCTACACCTTC,CASSQDRRNYGYTF
.,.,TRBJ2-3,TRBV3-1/TRBV3-2,TGTGCCAGCAGCCAACGGGAGACGGGGGATACGCAGTATTTT,CASSQRETGDTQYF
.,.,TRBJ2-3,TRBV7-3,TGTGCCAGCAGCTCGACCCTAGCGGATACGCAGTATTTT,CASSSTLADTQYF
.,.,TRBJ2-5,TRBV5-4,TGTGCCAGCACCCAGGACGCGGAGATGGGGCGGGAGACCCAGTACTTC,CASTQDAEMGRETQYF
TRBD1,.,TRBJ1-2,TRBV12-3/TRBV12-4,TGTGCCAGCAGCCTAGGGGGCTGGGGTGGCTACACCTTC,CASSLGGWGGYTF
TRBD1,.,TRBJ1-2,TRBV7-2,TGTGCCAGCAGTTCAACGACAGGGAATAGGAACTATGGCTACACCTTC,CASSSTTGNRNYGYTF
.,.,TRBJ2-7,TRBV12-3/TRBV12-4,TGTGCCAGCAGTCCCGGACTGAACTACGAGCAGTACTTC,CASSPGLNYEQYF
TRBD1,.,TRBJ2-7,TRBV11-2,TGTGCCAGCAGCTCGGGACAGGGGAGTCCCGAGCAGTACTTC,CASSSGQGSPEQYF
TRBD1,.,TRBJ2-3,TRBV28,TGTGCCAGCAGCTGGGACAGGGCCTCCACAGATACGCAGTATTTT,CASSWDRASTDTQYF
TRBD2,.,TRBJ2-7,TRBV7-2,TGTGCCAGCAGCTACAGCGGGGCTAACGAGCAGTACTTC,CASSYSGANEQYF
TRBD1,few,TRBJ2-1,TRBV5-1,TGCGCCAGCAGCTGGGGGACAGGGGCTAGCGGCTCGGGGCAGTTCTTC,CASSWGTGASGSGQFF
.,.,TRBJ2-7,TRBV10-3,TGTGCCACTAAGCCCCACCCCGACGAGCAGTACTTC,CATKPHPDEQYF
TRBD2,.,TRBJ2-7,TRBV6-2/TRBV6-3,TGTGCCAGCAGTTACAGGTTTTTCCGACTAGCGGGTGGAACCTACGAGCAGTACTTC,CASSYRFFRLAGGTYEQYF
TRBD1,.,TRBJ2-7,TRBV28,TGTGCCAGCAGTCTCCTGGACAGGGGGTCCTACGAGCAGTACTTC,CASSLLDRGSYEQYF
.,.,TRBJ2-5,TRBV9,TGTGCCAGCAGCCCGCGAGCGGGAGAGACCCAGTACTTC,CASSPRAGETQYF
.,.,TRBJ1-2,TRBV2,TGTGCCAGCAGTGAATACTGGGAGGAAGGCTACACCTTC,CASSEYWEEGYTF
TRBD2,.,TRBJ2-7,TRBV5-1,TGCGCCAGCCGACTAGCGGGGGACTACGAGCAGTACTTC,CASRLAGDYEQYF
.,.,TRBJ2-3,TRBV4-2,TGTGCCAGCAGCCAAGATCTCCTAGCCCCGCTGGATACGCAGTATTTT,CASSQDLLAPLDTQYF
TRBD2,.,TRBJ2-4,TRBV18,TGTGCCAGCTCCCCGGTAGCGGGGGGATATGAGGGAGCCAAAAACATTCAGTACTTC,CASSPVAGGYEGAKNIQYF
.,.,TRBJ1-6,TRBV27,TGTGCCAGCGGGCCCTCCTATAATTCACCCCTCCACTTT,CASGPSYNSPLHF
.,.,TRBJ1-5,TRBV15,TGTGCCACCAGCAGAGATCGGGGTCAGCCCCAGCATTTT,CATSRDRGQPQHF